This T cell receptor (beta chain) was recorded in a study of OX40 agonist ivuxolimab in advanced cancers. Study-level background: The dose of intravenous ivuxolimab that patients received every 2 weeks ranged from 0.01 to 10 mg/kg. Participants, 82.7% male, averaged 60 years of age, ranging from 23 to 79.

Comments on this clone: Its antigen is currently unknown.

Study-wide points: Expanded clones tended on average to be more numerous among CD8+ T cells than CD4+.

V lost 4 bases, J lost 7 bases, and 10 bases stayed unmatched. The CDR3 covers 16 residues. CDR1 is MNHEY, CDR2 SVGAGI, per germline. Assay used: immunoSEQ multiplex PCR; TCRdb lists only in-frame clones, some missing. The data contain under 20,000 clones, 86% of them singletons. The sequencing used CD4+ or CD8+ T cells sorted from blood, collected in a trial of the OX40 agonist ivuxolimab. The V and J genes are TRBV6-5 and TRBJ1-1; TRBD1 matches 12 bases. The sequence came from an adult with an advanced solid tumor such as melanoma, head and neck, liver or kidney cancer. The chain's CDR3 is CASSSGTGGMVGEAFF. CDR3 coding DNA: TGTGCCAGCAGTTCCGGGACAGGGGGCATGGTGGGTGAAGCTTTCTTT.